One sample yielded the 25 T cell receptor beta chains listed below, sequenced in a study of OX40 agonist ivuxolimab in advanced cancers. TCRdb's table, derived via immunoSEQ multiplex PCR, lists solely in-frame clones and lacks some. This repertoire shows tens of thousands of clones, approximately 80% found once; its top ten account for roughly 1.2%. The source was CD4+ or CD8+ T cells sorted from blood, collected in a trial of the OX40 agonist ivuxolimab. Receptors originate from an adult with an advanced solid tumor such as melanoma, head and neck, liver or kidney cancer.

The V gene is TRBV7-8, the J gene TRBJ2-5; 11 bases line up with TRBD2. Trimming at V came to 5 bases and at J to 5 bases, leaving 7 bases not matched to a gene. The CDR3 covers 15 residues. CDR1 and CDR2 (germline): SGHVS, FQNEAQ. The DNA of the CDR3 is TGTGCCAGCAGCGCTGTAGCGGGGGGGCTTGAGACCCAGTACTTC. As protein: CASSAVAGGLETQYF. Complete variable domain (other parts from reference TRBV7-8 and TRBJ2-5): GAGVSQSPRYKVAKRGQDVALRCDPISGHVSLFWYQQALGQGPEFLTYFQNEAQLDKSGLPSDRFFAERPEGSVSTLKIQRTQQEDSAVYLCASSAVAGGLETQYFGPGTRLLVL.

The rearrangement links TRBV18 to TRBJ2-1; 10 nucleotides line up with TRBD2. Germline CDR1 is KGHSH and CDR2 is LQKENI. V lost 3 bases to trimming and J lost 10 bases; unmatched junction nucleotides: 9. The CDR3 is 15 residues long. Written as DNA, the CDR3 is TGTGCCAGCTCACCTCCTAGCGGGGGAACATTAGAGCAGTTCTTC. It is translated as CASSPPSGGTLEQFF.

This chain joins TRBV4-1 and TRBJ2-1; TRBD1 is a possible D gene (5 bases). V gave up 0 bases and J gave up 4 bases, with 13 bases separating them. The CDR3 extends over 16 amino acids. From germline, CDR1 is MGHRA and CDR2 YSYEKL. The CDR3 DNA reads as TGCGCCAGCAGCCAAGACAGGGTCCTTGATTACAATGAGCAGTTCTTC. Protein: CASSQDRVLDYNEQFF.

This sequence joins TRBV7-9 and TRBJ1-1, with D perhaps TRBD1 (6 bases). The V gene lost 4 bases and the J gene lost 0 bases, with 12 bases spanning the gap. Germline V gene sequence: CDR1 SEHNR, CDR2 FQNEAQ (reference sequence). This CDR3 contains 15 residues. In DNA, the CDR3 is TGTGCCAGCAGCTCCCGACAGGCCGTGAACACTGAAGCTTTCTTT. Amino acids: CASSSRQAVNTEAFF.

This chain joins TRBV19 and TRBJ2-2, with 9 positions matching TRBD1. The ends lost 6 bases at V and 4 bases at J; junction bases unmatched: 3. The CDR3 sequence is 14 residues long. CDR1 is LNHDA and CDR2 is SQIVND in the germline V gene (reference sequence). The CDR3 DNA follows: TGTGCCAGTAGGACAGGGGGTAGCACCGGGGAGCTGTTTTTT. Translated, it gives CASRTGGSTGELFF.

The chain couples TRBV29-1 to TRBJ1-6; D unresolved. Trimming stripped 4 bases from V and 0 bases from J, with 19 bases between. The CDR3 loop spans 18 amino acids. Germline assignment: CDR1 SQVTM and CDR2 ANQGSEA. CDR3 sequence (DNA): TGCAGCGTTGGCCCAGAAACCGGGGTCAGCTCCTATAATTCACCCCTCCACTTT. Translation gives CSVGPETGVSSYNSPLHF.

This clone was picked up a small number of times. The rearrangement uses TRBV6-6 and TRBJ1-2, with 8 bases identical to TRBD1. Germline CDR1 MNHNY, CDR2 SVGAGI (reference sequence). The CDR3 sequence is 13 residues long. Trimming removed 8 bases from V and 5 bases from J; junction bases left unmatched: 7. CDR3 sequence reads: CASRTGIHYGYTF. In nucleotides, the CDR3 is TGTGCCAGCCGGACAGGGATTCATTATGGCTACACCTTC.

The CDR3 loop is CASSLQGATFAEQFF. CDR3 bases: TGTGCCAGCAGCTTACAGGGGGCGACGTTCGCTGAGCAGTTCTTC. The chain employs TRBV7-2 and TRBJ2-1; 8 bases line up with TRBD1. Germline trimming cut 2 bases from V and 9 bases from J; bases unmatched to any gene: 9. The CDR3 totals 15 residues. Germline assignment: CDR1 SGHTA and CDR2 FQGNSA.

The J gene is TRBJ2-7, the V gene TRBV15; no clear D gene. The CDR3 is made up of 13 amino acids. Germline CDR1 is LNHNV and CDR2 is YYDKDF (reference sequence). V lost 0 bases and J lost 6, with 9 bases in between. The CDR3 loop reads CATSRDPVAEQYF. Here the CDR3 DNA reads TGTGCCACCAGCAGAGATCCCGTTGCCGAGCAGTACTTC.

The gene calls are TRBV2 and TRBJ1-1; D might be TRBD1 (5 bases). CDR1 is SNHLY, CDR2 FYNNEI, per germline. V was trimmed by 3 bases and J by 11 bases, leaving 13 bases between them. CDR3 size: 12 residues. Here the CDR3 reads CASSEDNGGAFF. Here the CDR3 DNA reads TGTGCCAGCAGTGAGGACAACGGAGGTGCTTTCTTT.

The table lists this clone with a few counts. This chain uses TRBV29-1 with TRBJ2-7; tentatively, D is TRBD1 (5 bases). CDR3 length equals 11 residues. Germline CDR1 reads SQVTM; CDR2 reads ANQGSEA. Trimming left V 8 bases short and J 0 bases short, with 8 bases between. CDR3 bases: TGCAGCTACAGGAGCTCCTACGAGCAGTACTTC. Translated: CSYRSSYEQYF.

The CDR3 coding sequence is TGTGCCAGCAGTTCCCCCGGACCGGGGACTGAAGCTTTCTTT. It specifies CASSSPGPGTEAFF. This rearrangement joins TRBV27 to TRBJ1-1; no reliable D call. Trimming removed 4 bases from V and 5 bases from J, with 14 bases in between. CDR1 is MNHEY, CDR2 SMNVEV, per germline (reference sequence). This CDR3 is 14 amino acids long.

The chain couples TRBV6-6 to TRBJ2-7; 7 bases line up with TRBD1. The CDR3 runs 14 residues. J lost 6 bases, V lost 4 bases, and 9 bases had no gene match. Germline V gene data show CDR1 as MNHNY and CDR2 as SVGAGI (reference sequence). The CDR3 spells CASSSSGGSGEQYF. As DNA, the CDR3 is TGTGCCAGCAGTTCCTCAGGGGGTTCCGGCGAGCAGTACTTC.

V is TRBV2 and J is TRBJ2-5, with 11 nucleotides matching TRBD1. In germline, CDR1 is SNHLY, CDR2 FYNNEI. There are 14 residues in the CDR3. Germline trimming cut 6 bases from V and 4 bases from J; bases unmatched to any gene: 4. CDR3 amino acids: CASSRTGGRETQYF. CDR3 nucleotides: TGTGCCAGCAGCAGGACAGGGGGCCGAGAGACCCAGTACTTC.

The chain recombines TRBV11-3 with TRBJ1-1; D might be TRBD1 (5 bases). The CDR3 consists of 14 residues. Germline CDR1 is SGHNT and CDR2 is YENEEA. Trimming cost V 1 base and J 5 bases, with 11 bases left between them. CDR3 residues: CASSLGGGQTEAFF. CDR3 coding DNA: TGTGCCAGCAGCTTAGGGGGGGGTCAGACTGAAGCTTTCTTT.

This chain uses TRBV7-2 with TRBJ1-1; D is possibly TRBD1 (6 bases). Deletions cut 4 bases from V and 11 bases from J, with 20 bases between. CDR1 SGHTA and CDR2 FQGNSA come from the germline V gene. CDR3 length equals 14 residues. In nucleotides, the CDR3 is TGTGCCAGCAGCTCGAGACGGGGGCGCGGGGAGGCTTTCTTT. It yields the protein CASSSRRGRGEAFF.

CDR3: CASSLGQGQETQYF. The CDR3 region has the DNA TGTGCCAGCAGCTTAGGTCAGGGGCAAGAGACCCAGTACTTC. This sequence joins TRBV7-2 and TRBJ2-5, with D possibly matching TRBD1 (6 bases). Trimming stripped 1 base from V and 2 bases from J, with 8 bases between. CDR3 length: 14 residues. Germline V CDR1 and CDR2: SGHTA, FQGNSA.

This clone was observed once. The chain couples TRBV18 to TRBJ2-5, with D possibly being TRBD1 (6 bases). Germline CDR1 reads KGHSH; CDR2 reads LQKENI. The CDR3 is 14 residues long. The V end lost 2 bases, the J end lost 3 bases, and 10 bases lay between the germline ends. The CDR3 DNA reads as TGTGCCAGCTCACCAGACAGGTTAAAAGAGACCCAGTACTTC. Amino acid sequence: CASSPDRLKETQYF. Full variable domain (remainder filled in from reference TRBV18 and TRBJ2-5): NAGVMQNPRHLVRRRGQEARLRCSPMKGHSHVYWYRQLPEEGLKFMVYLQKENIIDESGMPKERFSAEFPKEGPSILRIQQVVRGDSAAYFCASSPDRLKETQYFGPGTRLLVL.

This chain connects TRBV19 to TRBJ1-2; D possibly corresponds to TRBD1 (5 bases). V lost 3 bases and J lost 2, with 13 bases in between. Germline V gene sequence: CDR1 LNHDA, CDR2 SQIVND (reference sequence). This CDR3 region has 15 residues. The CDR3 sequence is CASSILGGTNYGYTF. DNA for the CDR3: TGTGCCAGTAGTATTTTAGGAGGGACCAACTATGGCTACACCTTC.

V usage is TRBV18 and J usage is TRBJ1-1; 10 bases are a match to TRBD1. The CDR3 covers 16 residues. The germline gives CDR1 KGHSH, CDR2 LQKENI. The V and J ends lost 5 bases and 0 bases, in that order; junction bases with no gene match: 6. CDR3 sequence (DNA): TGTGCCAGCTCAAGACAGGGGGCTGGGATGAACACTGAAGCTTTCTTT. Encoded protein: CASSRQGAGMNTEAFF.

The CDR3 sequence: CASSLYRGTEAFF. The CDR3 DNA reads TGTGCCAGCAGCTTATACAGGGGAACTGAAGCTTTCTTT. This chain joins TRBV11-2 and TRBJ1-1, with 7 nucleotides matching TRBD1. CDR1 and CDR2 (germline): SGHAT, FQNNGV. The CDR3 totals 13 residues. With V trimmed by 2 bases and J by 5 bases, 2 bases remained unmatched.

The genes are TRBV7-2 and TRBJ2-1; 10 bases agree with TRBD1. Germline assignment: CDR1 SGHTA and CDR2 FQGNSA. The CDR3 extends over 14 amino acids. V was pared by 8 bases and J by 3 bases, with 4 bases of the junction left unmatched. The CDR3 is CASRRDRGYNEQFF. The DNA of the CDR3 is TGTGCCAGCCGTAGGGACAGGGGCTACAATGAGCAGTTCTTC.

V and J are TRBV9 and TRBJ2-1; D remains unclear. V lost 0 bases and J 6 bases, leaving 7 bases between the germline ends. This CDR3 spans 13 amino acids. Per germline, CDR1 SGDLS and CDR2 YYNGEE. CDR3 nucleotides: TGTGCCAGCAGCGTAGGAAGTCCCAATGAGCAGTTCTTC. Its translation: CASSVGSPNEQFF.

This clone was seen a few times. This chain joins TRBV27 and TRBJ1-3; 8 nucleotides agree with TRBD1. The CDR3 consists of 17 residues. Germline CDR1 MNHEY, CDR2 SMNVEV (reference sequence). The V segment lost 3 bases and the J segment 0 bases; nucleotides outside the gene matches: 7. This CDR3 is CASSLSYRGISGNTIYF. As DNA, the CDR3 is TGTGCCAGCAGTTTGTCATACAGGGGGATCTCTGGAAACACCATATATTTT.

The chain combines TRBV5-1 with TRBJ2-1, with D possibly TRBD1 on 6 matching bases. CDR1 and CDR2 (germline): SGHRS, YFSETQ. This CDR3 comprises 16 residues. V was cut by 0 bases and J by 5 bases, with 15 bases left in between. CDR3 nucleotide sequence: TGCGCCAGCAGCTTGGCCTTTAGCAGGGGCGACAATGAGCAGTTCTTC. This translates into CASSLAFSRGDNEQFF.